This record covers a single T cell receptor beta chain. Its cognate antigen is unknown. Data came from immunoSEQ multiplex PCR; TCRdb stores just in-frame clones and leaves some out. This repertoire shows 95,000 to 150,000 clones, 75% to 90% found once; its top ten account for more than 2.5%. The source of the sample is a study of T cell responses to AZD1222 COVID-19 vaccine. Study-wide points: All repertoire sampling was performed exclusively after the peak T cell response.

The CDR3 contains 15 residues. Germline loops: CDR1 PRHDT, CDR2 FYEKMQ (reference sequence). V gave up 5 bases and J gave up 5 bases, with 16 bases separating them. This receptor was obtained from an adult in good health. V is TRBV13 and J is TRBJ2-1; the D call may be TRBD1 or TRBD2 (5 bases each). The specimen comprised peripheral blood, sampled on day 0 of AZD1222 vaccination. The CDR3 DNA follows: TGTGCCAGCAGCAGGGGACCGGCAAGCAACAATGAGCAGTTCTTC. This translates into CASSRGPASNNEQFF.